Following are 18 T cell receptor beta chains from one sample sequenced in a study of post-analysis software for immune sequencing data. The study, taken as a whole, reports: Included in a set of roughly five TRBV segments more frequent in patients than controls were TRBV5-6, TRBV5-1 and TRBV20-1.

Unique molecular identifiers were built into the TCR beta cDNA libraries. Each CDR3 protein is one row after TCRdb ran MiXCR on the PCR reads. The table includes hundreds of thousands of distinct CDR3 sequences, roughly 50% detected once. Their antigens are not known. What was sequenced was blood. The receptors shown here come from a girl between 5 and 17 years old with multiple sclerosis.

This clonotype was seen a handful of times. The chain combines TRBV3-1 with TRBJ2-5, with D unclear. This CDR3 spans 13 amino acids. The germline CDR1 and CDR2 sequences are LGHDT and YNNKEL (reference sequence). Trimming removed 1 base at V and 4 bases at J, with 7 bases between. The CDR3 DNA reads TGTGCCAGCAGCCAAGCCGGCGGAGAGACCCAGTACTTC. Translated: CASSQAGGETQYF.

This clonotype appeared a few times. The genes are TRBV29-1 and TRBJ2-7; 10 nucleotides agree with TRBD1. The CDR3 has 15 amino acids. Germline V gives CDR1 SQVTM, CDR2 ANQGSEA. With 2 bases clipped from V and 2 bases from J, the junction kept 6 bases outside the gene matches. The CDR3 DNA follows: TGCAGCGTTGAATTCGGACAGGGGGGTCCCTACGAGCAGTACTTC. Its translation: CSVEFGQGGPYEQYF.

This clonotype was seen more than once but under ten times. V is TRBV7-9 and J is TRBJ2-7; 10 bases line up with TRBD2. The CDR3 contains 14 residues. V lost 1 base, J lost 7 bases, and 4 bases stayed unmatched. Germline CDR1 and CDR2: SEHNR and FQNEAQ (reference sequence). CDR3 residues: CASSLDLAGDEQYF. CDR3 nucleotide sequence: TGTGCCAGCAGCTTAGACCTAGCGGGAGATGAGCAGTACTTC. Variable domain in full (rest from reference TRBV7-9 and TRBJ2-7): DTGVSQNPRHKITKRGQNVTFRCDPISEHNRLYWYRQTLGQGPEFLTYFQNEAQLEKSRLLSDRFSAERPKGSFSTLEIQRTEQGDSAMYLCASSLDLAGDEQYFGPGTRLTVT.

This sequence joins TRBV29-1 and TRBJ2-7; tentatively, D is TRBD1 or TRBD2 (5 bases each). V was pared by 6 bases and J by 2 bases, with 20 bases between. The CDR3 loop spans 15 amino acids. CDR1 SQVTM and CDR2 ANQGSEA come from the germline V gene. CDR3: CSVTASGPKAYEQYF. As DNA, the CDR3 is TGCAGCGTGACCGCTTCGGGGCCCAAGGCCTACGAGCAGTACTTC.

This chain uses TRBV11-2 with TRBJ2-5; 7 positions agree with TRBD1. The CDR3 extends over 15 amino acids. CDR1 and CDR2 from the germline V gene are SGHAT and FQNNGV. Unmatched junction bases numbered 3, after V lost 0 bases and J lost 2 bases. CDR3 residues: CASSLDLDRQETQYF. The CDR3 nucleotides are TGTGCCAGCAGCTTAGATCTGGACAGGCAAGAGACCCAGTACTTC.

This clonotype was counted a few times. The CDR3 DNA is TGCGCCAGCAGTCAGAATGGGGGGAGCTCTGGGGCCAACGTCCTGACTTTC. Translating gives CASSQNGGSSGANVLTF. The rearrangement joins TRBV5-1 to TRBJ2-6, with D perhaps matching TRBD2 (6 bases). V shed 5 bases and J shed 0 bases, with 15 bases lying between them. The CDR3 is 17 amino acids. Germline-derived CDR1 and CDR2 are SGHRS and YFSETQ.

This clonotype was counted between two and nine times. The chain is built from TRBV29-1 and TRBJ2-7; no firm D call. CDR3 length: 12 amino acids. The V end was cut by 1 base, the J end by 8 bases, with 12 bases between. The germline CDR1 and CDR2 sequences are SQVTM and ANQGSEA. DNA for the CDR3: TGCAGCGTTGAAGGGTCGTCCAACAAGCAGTACTTC. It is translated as CSVEGSSNKQYF.

CDR3 amino acids: CASRSGGAYSDTQYF. DNA of the CDR3: TGTGCCAGCAGATCCGGGGGGGCTTATTCGGATACGCAGTATTTT. J is TRBJ2-3 and V is TRBV7-2, with TRBD2 matching over 8 bases. The junction had 11 bases not matched to a gene; V was cut back by 6 bases and J by 6 bases. The CDR3 length is 15 residues. Germline assignment: CDR1 SGHTA and CDR2 FQGNSA. Full variable domain (missing parts from reference TRBV7-2 and TRBJ2-3): GAGVSQSPSNKVTEKGKDVELRCDPISGHTALYWYRQSLGQGLEFLIYFQGNSAPDKSGLPSDRFSAERTGGSVSTLTIQRTQQEDSAVYLCASRSGGAYSDTQYFGPGTRLTVL.

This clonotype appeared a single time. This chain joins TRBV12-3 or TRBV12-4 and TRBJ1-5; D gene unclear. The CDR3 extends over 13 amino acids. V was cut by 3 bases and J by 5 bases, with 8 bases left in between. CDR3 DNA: TGTGCCAGCAGTTTCCGGGGTTATCAGCCCCAGCATTTT. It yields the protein CASSFRGYQPQHF.

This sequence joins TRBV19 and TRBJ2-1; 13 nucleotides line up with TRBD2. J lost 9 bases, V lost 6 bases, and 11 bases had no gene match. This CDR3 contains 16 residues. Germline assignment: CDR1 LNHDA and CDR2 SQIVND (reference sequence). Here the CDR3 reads CASSKGLAGREGEQFF. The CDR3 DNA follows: TGTGCCAGTAGCAAGGGACTAGCGGGACGGGAGGGTGAGCAGTTCTTC.

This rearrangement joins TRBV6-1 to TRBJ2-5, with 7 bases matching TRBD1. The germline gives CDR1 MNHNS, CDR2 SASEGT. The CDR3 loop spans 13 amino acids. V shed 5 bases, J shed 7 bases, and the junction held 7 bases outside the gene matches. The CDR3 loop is CASSLDRSRTQYF. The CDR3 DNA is TGTGCCAGCAGTTTGGACAGGTCCCGGACCCAGTACTTC.

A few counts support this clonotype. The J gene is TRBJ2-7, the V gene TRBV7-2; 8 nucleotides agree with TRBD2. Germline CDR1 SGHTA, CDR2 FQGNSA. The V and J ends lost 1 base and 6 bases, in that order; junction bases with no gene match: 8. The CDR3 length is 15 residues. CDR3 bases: TGTGCCAGCAGCTTAGTCAGCGGGGGATCCGCCGAGCAGTACTTC. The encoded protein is CASSLVSGGSAEQYF.

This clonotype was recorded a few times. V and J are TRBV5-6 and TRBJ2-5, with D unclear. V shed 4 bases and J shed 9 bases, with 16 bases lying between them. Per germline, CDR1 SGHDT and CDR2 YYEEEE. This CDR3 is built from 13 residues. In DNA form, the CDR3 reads TGTGCCAGCAGCCTCCACCGGGCCCTTCCCCAGTACTTC. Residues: CASSLHRALPQYF.

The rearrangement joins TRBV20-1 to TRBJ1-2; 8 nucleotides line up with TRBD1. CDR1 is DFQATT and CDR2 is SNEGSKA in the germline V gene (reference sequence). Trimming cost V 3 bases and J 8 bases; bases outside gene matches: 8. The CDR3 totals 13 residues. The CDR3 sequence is CSASAGTGGGYTF. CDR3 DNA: TGCAGTGCTAGCGCCGGGACAGGAGGAGGCTACACCTTC.

CDR3 sequence: CASSGDIDGTRNYGYTF. CDR3 DNA: TGTGCCAGCAGCGGTGATATCGACGGGACACGGAACTATGGCTACACCTTC. J is TRBJ1-2 and V is TRBV7-3; D perhaps matches TRBD1 (6 bases). The germline V gene has CDR1 SGHTA and CDR2 FQGTGA. The CDR3 is made up of 17 amino acids. Trimming removed 5 bases at V and 2 bases at J, with 21 bases between. The complete variable domain, with remaining parts taken from reference TRBV7-3 and TRBJ1-2, reads GAGVSQTPSNKVTEKGKYVELRCDPISGHTALYWYRQSLGQGPEFLIYFQGTGAADDSGLPNDRFFAVRPEGSVSTLKIQRTERGDSAVYLCASSGDIDGTRNYGYTFGSGTRLTVV.

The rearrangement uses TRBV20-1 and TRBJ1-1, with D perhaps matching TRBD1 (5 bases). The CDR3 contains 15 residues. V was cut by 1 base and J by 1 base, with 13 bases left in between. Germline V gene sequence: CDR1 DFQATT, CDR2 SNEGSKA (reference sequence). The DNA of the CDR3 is TGCAGTGCTAGAGGAATTGAGGGGCCGAACACTGAAGCTTTCTTT. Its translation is CSARGIEGPNTEAFF.

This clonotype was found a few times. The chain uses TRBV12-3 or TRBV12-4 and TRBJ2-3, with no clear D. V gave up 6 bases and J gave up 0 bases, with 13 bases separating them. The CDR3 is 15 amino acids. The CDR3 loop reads CASSINPRSTDTQYF. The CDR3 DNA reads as TGTGCCAGCAGCATTAACCCGCGGAGCACAGATACGCAGTATTTT.

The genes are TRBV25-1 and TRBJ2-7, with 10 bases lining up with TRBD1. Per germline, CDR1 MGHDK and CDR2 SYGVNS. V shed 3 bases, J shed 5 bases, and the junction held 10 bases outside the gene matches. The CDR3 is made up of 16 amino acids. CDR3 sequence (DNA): TGTGCCAGCAGTGACCTAAGACAGGGGGCGCGCCACGAGCAGTACTTC. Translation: CASSDLRQGARHEQYF.